This T cell receptor (beta chain) was sequenced for a study of T-cell memory formation after mild COVID-19. CDR3 length equals 12 residues. From germline, CDR1 is SGDLS and CDR2 YYNGEE. V was pared by 2 bases and J by 6 bases, with 7 bases between. This clonotype was seen a handful of times. The antigen is not known. From 5'RACE with constant-segment primers came TCR alpha and TCR beta cDNA libraries that carried sample barcodes and UMIs. TCRdb re-called the 5' RACE reads with MiXCR, one entry per CDR3 protein. Here the sample spans about 390,000 distinct CDR3 sequences, 16% being singletons. Study observations and caveats: Contracting CD4+ clones lay largely in CM and EM, with CD8+ ones residing in EMRA. The appearance of some responding clones in pre-infection memory suggested that cross-reactive memory joined. Second-wave clones peaking on day 37 lacked confirmed SARS-CoV-2 specificity.

Sequenced material: PBMCs or a T cell subset sorted from them (not recorded which). The receptor was isolated from a man between 18 and 35 years old who had mild COVID-19 (a few samples of this study predate the infection). Cell type and time point are not known. The chain joins TRBV9 to TRBJ2-3; D call uncertain. In DNA, the CDR3 is TGTGCCAGCAGCGTTGGTTTCGATACGCAGTATTTT. Protein sequence: CASSVGFDTQYF.